This TCR beta chain was identified in a study of monozygotic twins with inflammatory bowel disease. TCRdb reprocessed the 5' RACE reads and keeps a single row for each CDR3 protein, giving no DNA. The sample table sets out some 160,000 distinct CDR3 sequences. This CDR3 is built from 12 residues. Germline V lookup: CDR1 SQVTM, CDR2 ANQGSEA. The origin of this receptor is a human donor with ulcerative colitis or Crohn's disease, or a healthy co-twin of an affected twin (not recorded which). The sequenced sample consisted of blood. The chain joins TRBV29-1 to TRBJ2-1. The CDR3 here is CSVEPSYNEQFF.